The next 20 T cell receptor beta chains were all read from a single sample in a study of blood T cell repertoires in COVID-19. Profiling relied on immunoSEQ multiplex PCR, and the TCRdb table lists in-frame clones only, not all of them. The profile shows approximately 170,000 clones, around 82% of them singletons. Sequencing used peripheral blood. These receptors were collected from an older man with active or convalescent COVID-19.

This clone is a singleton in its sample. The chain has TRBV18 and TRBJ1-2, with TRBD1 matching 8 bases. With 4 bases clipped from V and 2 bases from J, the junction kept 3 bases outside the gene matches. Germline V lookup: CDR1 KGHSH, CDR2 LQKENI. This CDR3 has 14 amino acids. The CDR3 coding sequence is TGTGCCAGCTCACACAGGACAGGGAACTATGGCTACACCTTC. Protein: CASSHRTGNYGYTF.

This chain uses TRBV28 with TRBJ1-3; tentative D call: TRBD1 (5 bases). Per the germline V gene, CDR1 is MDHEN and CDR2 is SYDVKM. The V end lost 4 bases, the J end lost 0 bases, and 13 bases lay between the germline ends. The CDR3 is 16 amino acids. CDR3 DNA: TGTGCCAGCAGTTGGACACTCCCTTTCTCTGGAAACACCATATATTTT. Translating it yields CASSWTLPFSGNTIYF.

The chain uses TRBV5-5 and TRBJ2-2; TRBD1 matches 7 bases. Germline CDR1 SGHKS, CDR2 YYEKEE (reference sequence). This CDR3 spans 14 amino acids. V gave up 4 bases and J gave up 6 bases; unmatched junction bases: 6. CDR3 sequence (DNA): TGTGCCAGCAGCGCCAGGACAGGCGCCGGGGAGCTGTTTTTT. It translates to CASSARTGAGELFF.

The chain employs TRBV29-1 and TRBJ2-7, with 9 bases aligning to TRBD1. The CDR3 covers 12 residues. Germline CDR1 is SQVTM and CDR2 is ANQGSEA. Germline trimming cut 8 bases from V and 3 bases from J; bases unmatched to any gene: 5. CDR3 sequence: CSIGTGFYEQYF. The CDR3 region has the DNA TGCAGCATAGGGACAGGGTTCTACGAGCAGTACTTC.

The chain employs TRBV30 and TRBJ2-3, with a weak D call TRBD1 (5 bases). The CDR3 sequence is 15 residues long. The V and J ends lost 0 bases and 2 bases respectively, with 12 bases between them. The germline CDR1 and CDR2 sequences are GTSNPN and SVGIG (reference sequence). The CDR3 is CAWSVGVGYTDTQYF. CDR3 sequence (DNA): TGTGCCTGGAGTGTAGGGGTGGGTTACACAGATACGCAGTATTTT.

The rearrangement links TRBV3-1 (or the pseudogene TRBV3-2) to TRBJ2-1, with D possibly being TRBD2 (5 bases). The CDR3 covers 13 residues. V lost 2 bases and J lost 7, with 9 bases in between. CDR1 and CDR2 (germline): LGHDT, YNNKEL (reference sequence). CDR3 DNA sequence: TGTGCCAGCAGCCAATTTGCGGGTAATGAGCAGTTCTTC. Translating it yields CASSQFAGNEQFF.

The CDR3 protein is CAWSRTANEQFF. The CDR3 DNA reads TGTGCCTGGAGTCGGACAGCCAATGAGCAGTTCTTC. This chain joins TRBV30 and TRBJ2-1; tentative D call: TRBD1 (6 bases). Germline-derived CDR1 and CDR2 are GTSNPN and SVGIG (reference sequence). V shed 2 bases and J shed 6 bases, with 8 bases lying between them. The CDR3 consists of 12 residues.

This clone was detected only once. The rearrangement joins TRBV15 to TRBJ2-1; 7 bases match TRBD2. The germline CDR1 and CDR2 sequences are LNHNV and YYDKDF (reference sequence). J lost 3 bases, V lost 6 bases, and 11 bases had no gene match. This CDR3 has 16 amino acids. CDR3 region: CATSPLGGSRYNEQFF. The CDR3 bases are TGTGCCACCAGTCCGTTGGGCGGGAGTCGCTACAATGAGCAGTTCTTC.

This CDR3 is CASSKEGQVLYGYTF. The CDR3 region has the DNA TGTGCCAGCAGCAAAGAGGGACAGGTTCTCTATGGCTACACCTTC. The chain carries TRBV21-1 and TRBJ1-2; TRBD1, as called in the table, went unchecked against the DNA. TRBV21-1 is a recognized pseudogene. The CDR3 has 15 residues.

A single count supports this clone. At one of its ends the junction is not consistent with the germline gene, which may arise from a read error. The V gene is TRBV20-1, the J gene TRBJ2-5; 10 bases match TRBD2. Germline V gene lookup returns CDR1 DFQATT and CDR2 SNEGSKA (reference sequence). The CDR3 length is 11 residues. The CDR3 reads CGLAGVETQYF. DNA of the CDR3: TGTGGGCTAGCGGGAGTGGAGACCCAGTACTTC.

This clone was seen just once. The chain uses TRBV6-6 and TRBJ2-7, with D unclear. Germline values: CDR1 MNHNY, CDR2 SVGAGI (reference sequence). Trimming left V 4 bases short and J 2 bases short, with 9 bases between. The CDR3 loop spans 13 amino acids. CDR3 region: CASSSQPTYEQYF. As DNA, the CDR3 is TGTGCCAGCAGTTCACAGCCTACCTACGAGCAGTACTTC.

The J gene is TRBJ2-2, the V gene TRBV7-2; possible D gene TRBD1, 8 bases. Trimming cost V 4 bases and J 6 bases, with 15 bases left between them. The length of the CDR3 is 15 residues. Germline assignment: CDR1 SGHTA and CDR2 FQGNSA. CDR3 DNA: TGTGCCAGCAGCTCGAGACAGGGGAGGGCCGGGGAGCTGTTTTTT. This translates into CASSSRQGRAGELFF.

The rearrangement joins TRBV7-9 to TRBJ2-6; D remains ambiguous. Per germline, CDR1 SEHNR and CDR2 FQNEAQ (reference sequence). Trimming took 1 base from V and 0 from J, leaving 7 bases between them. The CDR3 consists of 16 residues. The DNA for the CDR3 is TGTGCCAGCAGCTTAGTGGCAGGCTCTGGGGCCAACGTCCTGACTTTC. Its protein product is CASSLVAGSGANVLTF.

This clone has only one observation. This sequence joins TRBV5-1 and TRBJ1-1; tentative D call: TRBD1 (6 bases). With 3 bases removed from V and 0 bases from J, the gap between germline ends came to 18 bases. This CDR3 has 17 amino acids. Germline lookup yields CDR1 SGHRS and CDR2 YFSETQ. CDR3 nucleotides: TGCGCCAGCAGCTCACCCCGGGACACTTTTATGAACACTGAAGCTTTCTTT. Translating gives CASSSPRDTFMNTEAFF.

This CDR3 is CASSMQQGAGNEKLFF. The DNA of the CDR3 is TGTGCCAGTAGTATGCAACAGGGGGCGGGGAATGAAAAACTGTTTTTT. J is TRBJ1-4 and V is TRBV19, with 9 bases matching TRBD1. The CDR3 totals 16 residues. The germline CDR1 and CDR2 sequences are LNHDA and SQIVND (reference sequence). J lost 5 bases, V lost 3 bases, and 7 bases had no gene match.

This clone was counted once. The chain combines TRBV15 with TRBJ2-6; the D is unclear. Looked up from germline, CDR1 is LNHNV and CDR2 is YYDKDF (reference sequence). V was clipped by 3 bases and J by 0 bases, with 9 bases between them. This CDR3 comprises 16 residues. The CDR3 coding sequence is TGTGCCACCAGCAGGACAAGATCCTCTGGGGCCAACGTCCTGACTTTC. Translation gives CATSRTRSSGANVLTF.

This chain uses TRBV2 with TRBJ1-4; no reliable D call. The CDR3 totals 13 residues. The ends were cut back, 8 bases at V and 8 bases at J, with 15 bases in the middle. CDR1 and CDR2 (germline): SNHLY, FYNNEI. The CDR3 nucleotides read TGTGCCAGCCACCCCTCTAACCCCGAAAAACTGTTTTTT. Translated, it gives CASHPSNPEKLFF.

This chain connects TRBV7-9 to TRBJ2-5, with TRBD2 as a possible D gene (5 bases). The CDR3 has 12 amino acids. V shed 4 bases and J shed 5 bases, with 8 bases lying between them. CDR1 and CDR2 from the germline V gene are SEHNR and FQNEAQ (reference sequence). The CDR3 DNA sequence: TGTGCCAGCAGCTCGGGGAAGGAGACCCAGTACTTC. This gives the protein CASSSGKETQYF.

The CDR3 region has the DNA TGCAGTGCTAGTGCAGCGGGAGGGGACAGTGAGCAGTTCTTC. Amino acid sequence: CSASAAGGDSEQFF. This chain uses TRBV20-1 with TRBJ2-1, with 10 bases fitting TRBD2. The CDR3 contains 14 residues. The germline gives CDR1 DFQATT, CDR2 SNEGSKA (reference sequence). The trim removed 3 bases at V and 9 bases at J, leaving 8 bases unmatched.

DNA of the CDR3: TGTGCTAGTGGCCAGGGTGCCCATTTCTATGGCTACACCTTC. Translation gives CASGQGAHFYGYTF. The rearrangement links TRBV12-5 to TRBJ1-2, with a tentative D call TRBD1 (5 bases). This CDR3 is built from 14 residues. V was clipped by 6 bases and J by 4 bases, with 15 bases between them. The germline V gene encodes CDR1 LGHNT and CDR2 FRNRAP.